The clone carrying this TCR beta chain was seen more than once but under ten times. The antigen is unknown. The sample originates from a study of blood T cells in healthy people across ages. Study-wide results and limits: Unknown CMV status may confound age-related changes in expanded clones. Measured against age, TCR beta diversity per million T cells decreased in a roughly linear manner.

CDR3 length equals 16 residues. Germline V gene lookup returns CDR1 SGHDN and CDR2 FVKESK. The V gene lost 3 bases and the J gene lost 3 bases, with 15 bases spanning the gap. The second PCR ran about 6 to 12 cycles with a sample-barcoded 5' primer and J-beta primers. TCRdb recomputed calls from the 5' RACE reads with MiXCR, one row per CDR3 protein. The profile shows some 730,000 distinct CDR3 sequences, approximately 21% of them singletons. For every donor, a draw yielded about 9.7 milliliters of peripheral blood. A minimum of 7 million PBMCs was isolated per sample. V is TRBV14 and J is TRBJ2-1, with a tentative D call TRBD2 (7 bases). The specimen sequenced was blood. The receptor was isolated from a man between 65 and 85 years old in good health. The CDR3 is CASSHPSGTFYNEQFF. The CDR3 DNA follows: TGTGCCAGCAGCCATCCCAGCGGGACATTCTACAATGAGCAGTTCTTC.